This T cell receptor (beta chain) appears in the sequencing data of a study of blood T cell repertoires in COVID-19. Study in general: In each case, the material was cDNA or gDNA derived from T cells, B-cell-depleted T cells, or PBMCs.

Trimming cost V 9 bases and J 8 bases, with 13 bases left between them. Germline V gives CDR1 SNHLY, CDR2 FYNNEI. The CDR3 has 12 amino acids. In the source study's methods: The authors estimated nucleated cell counts from reference gene primer amplification. The method was immunoSEQ multiplex PCR; TCRdb's version includes in-frame clones alone and lacks a portion of them. V and J calls and clone size follow that table, whereas D and trimming were derived from the DNA. Seen here are 75,000 to 95,000 clones, about 85% observed once, and the top ten hold roughly 3.2%. This TCR derives from a man aged 45 to 65 with acute or convalescent COVID-19. The sample consisted of peripheral blood. V gene TRBV2 combines with J gene TRBJ1-4, with D perhaps TRBD1 (6 bases). CDR3: CASRAGEEKLFF. Here the CDR3 DNA reads TGTGCCAGTAGGGCAGGGGAGGAAAAACTGTTTTTT.